The clone carrying this T cell receptor beta chain was picked up a small number of times. Its antigen is unknown. The CDR3 sequence is 11 residues long. Trimming stripped 4 bases from V and 8 bases from J, with 9 bases between. The germline V gene encodes CDR1 SGHDN and CDR2 FVKESK. The data originate from a study of post-analysis software for immune sequencing data. Whole-study results and caveats: Controls showed lower frequencies than patients for a handful of TRBV segments, and TRBV5-6, TRBV5-1 and TRBV20-1 were among these. Strong co-clustering by F measure linked samples that shared a preparation batch.

Included in the TCR beta cDNA libraries were unique molecular identifiers. One entry per CDR3 protein results from TCRdb running MiXCR on the PCR reads. The sample shows roughly 700,000 distinct CDR3 sequences, approximately 30% of them seen only once. The V and J genes are TRBV14 and TRBJ2-7; D is undetermined. Input material: blood. The clonotype comes from a girl aged 10 to 17 with multiple sclerosis. The CDR3 DNA is TGTGCCAGCAGCCTTCACTCTCAGCAGTACTTC. It yields the protein CASSLHSQQYF.